These 9 T cell receptor beta chains share one sample of origin, sequenced in a study of CD8 T cells in Susac syndrome (dated by TCRdb to the late 2010s). The library was obtained by the immunoSEQ multiplex PCR assay. RNA was extracted using the RNeasy kit, and about 0.5 to 1 ug of the RNA was reverse transcribed with random hexamers. Clones were called with MiXCR by TCRdb after fastp trimmed the public reads at Q25, and only in-frame beta chains were retained. Each record represents a unique CDR3 protein, reported with the most common genes and DNA among its rows. The sample contains approximately 300,000 distinct CDR3 sequences, approximately 91% of them found a single time. Of the sample, more than 0.15% is held by the ten largest clones. The sequencing sample was made of CD8+ T cells from PBMCs. The receptor source for this set is a human donor with multiple sclerosis.

The genes are TRBV12-3 or TRBV12-4 and TRBJ2-1; 8 bases match TRBD2. The CDR3 is made up of 14 amino acids. The J segment lost 8 bases and the V segment lost 3 bases, leaving 6 bases of the junction unmatched. The CDR3 nucleotides are TGTGCCAGCAGTTTTGTGCGGGAGGTCGATGAGCAGTTCTTC. This sequence encodes CASSFVREVDEQFF.

V gene TRBV29-1 combines with J gene TRBJ1-3; possibly TRBD1 for D (6 bases). The CDR3 is made up of 14 amino acids. Trimming removed 5 bases at V and 4 bases at J, with 15 bases between. CDR1 is SQVTM and CDR2 is ANQGSEA in the germline V gene. For the CDR3, the DNA is TGCAGCGTTCTCGGGGGCTTATTGGGAAACACCATATATTTT. It is translated as CSVLGGLLGNTIYF.

Here the CDR3 DNA reads TGCGCCAGCAGCTCGGACAGGGTGGCCTACGAGCAGTACTTC. Protein sequence: CASSSDRVAYEQYF. This chain connects TRBV5-1 to TRBJ2-7, with 8 bases aligning to TRBD1. This CDR3 has 14 residues. The ends lost 3 bases at V and 2 bases at J; junction bases unmatched: 4. The germline V gene encodes CDR1 SGHRS and CDR2 YFSETQ.

The chain joins TRBV7-2 to TRBJ2-7; D is possibly TRBD1 or TRBD2 (6 bases each). Between the trimmed V and J ends, which lost 5 bases and 7 bases, there was a span of 21 bases. This CDR3 is built from 15 residues. CDR1 and CDR2 (germline): SGHTA, FQGNSA. In nucleotides, the CDR3 is TGTGCCAGCAGCCCGGAAGCTTGGGGGGCGGGAGAGCAGTACTTC. It yields the protein CASSPEAWGAGEQYF.

The chain joins TRBV9 to TRBJ1-1; D perhaps matches TRBD1 (5 bases). Between the trimmed V and J ends, which lost 2 bases and 4 bases, there was a span of 15 bases. Germline CDR1 is SGDLS and CDR2 is YYNGEE. The CDR3 extends over 15 amino acids. The CDR3 coding sequence is TGTGCCAGCAGCGTGTCTGGGACCCCCGGCACTGAAGCTTTCTTT. Protein: CASSVSGTPGTEAFF.

The V and J genes are TRBV9 and TRBJ2-1, with 10 bases fitting TRBD1. This CDR3 comprises 14 residues. Trimming cost V 3 bases and J 8 bases; bases outside gene matches: 5. Looked up from germline, CDR1 is SGDLS and CDR2 is YYNGEE. DNA for the CDR3: TGTGCCAGCAGCGCTGGGACAGGGGATGATGAGCAGTTCTTC. Amino acid sequence: CASSAGTGDDEQFF. Filled out from reference TRBV9 and TRBJ2-1, the complete variable domain reads DSGVTQTPKHLITATGQRVTLRCSPRSGDLSVYWYQQSLDQGLQFLIQYYNGEERAKGNILERFSAQQFPDLHSELNLSSLELGDSALYFCASSAGTGDDEQFFGPGTRLTVL.

Note on this clonotype: One end of the junction is discordant with germline, which a read error may explain. The V and J genes are TRBV7-7 and TRBJ2-2, with D perhaps matching TRBD2 (5 bases). The CDR3 is 16 amino acids. Per germline, CDR1 SSHAT and CDR2 FNYEAQ (reference sequence). The CDR3 nucleotides are TGTGCTAGCAGCTTAGCAAGGGAGAGGGACACCGGGGAGCTGTTTTTT. It translates to CASSLARERDTGELFF.

The V gene is TRBV6-2 or TRBV6-3, the J gene TRBJ2-3; no definite D call. Looked up from germline, CDR1 is MNHEY and CDR2 is SVGEGT. Trimming pared 7 bases from V and 2 bases from J, leaving 13 bases between. The CDR3 is 14 amino acids. The CDR3 region has the DNA TGTGCCAGCACCTCCCCCCTCGCCACAGATACGCAGTATTTT. Its translation is CASTSPLATDTQYF.

This chain links TRBV7-6 with TRBJ2-2, with a tentative D call TRBD1 (5 bases). Trimming stripped 2 bases from V and 0 bases from J, with 7 bases between. The CDR3 length is 15 residues. Per germline, CDR1 SGHVS and CDR2 FNYEAQ. The CDR3 DNA sequence: TGTGCCAGCAGCTTAACACAGGCGAACACCGGGGAGCTGTTTTTT. This translates into CASSLTQANTGELFF.